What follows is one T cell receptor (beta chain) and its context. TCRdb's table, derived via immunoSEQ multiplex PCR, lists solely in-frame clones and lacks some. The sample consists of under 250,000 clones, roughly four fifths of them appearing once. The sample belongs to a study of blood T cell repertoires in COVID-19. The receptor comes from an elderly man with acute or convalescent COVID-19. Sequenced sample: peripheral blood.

The CDR3 nucleotides read TGTGCCATCAGTCCGGGGGGAACTAATGAAAAACTGTTTTTT. It codes for CAISPGGTNEKLFF. The chain carries TRBV10-3 and TRBJ1-4, with a tentative D call TRBD1 (5 bases). The germline V gene has CDR1 ENHRY and CDR2 SYGVKD. V lost 5 bases and J 1 base, leaving 8 bases between the germline ends. This CDR3 has 14 residues.